This T cell receptor beta chain came from a study of blood T cell repertoires in COVID-19. At the level of the study: There were acute and convalescent COVID-19 samples, and they came from the United States, Italy and Spain. PBMCs, B-cell-depleted T cells, or T cells provided the cDNA or gDNA that made up the material.

Original processing notes: The assay estimated nucleated cells by amplifying reference gene primers. Clones were sequenced by immunoSEQ multiplex PCR, and TCRdb holds only the in-frame ones, with some missing. The V and J calls and clone size are taken from that table; D and trimming were inferred from the DNA. Counted here are under 350,000 clones, 85% to 90% occurring once; the ten biggest clones make up about 2%. The Seattle patients joined while their infection was active and were tracked longitudinally afterward. Germline assignment: CDR1 SEHNR and CDR2 FQNEAQ (reference sequence). The CDR3 has 16 amino acids. V lost 5 bases to trimming and J lost 1 base, with 14 bases between them.

The chain couples TRBV7-9 to TRBJ2-2; unclear D gene. The sequence was obtained from a woman under 40 with COVID-19, enrolled during active disease. Material for sequencing was peripheral blood. The CDR3: CASSHSFAVNTGELFF. The CDR3 DNA reads TGTGCCAGCAGCCATAGTTTCGCCGTGAACACCGGGGAGCTGTTTTTT.